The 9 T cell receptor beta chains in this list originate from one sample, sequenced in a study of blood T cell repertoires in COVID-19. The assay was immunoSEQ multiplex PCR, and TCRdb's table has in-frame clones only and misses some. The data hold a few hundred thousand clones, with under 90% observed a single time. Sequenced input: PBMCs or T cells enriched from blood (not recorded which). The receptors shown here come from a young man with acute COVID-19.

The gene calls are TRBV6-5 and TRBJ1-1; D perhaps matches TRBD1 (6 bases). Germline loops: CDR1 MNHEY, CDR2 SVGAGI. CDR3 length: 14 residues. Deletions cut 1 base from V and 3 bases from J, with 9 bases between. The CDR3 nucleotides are TGTGCCAGCAGTTACTGGGGGCGGGACACTGAAGCTTTCTTT. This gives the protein CASSYWGRDTEAFF.

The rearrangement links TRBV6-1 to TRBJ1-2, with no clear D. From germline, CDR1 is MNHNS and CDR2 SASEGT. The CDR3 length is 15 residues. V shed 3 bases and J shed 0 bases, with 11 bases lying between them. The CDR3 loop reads CASSDGPEANYGYTF. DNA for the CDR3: TGTGCCAGCAGTGATGGGCCAGAAGCTAACTATGGCTACACCTTC.

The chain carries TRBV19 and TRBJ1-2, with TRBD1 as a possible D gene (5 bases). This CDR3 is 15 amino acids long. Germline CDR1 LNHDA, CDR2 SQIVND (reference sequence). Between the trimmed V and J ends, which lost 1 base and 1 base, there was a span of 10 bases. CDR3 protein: CASSIVGHLNYGYTF. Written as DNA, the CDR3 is TGTGCCAGTAGTATAGTGGGGCACCTTAACTATGGCTACACCTTC.

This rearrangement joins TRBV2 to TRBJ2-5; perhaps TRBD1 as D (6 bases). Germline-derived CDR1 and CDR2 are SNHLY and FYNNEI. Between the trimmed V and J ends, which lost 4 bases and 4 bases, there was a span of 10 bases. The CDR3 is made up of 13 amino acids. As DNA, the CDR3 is TGTGCCAGCAGTGTCAAACAGGGAGAGACCCAGTACTTC. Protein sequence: CASSVKQGETQYF.

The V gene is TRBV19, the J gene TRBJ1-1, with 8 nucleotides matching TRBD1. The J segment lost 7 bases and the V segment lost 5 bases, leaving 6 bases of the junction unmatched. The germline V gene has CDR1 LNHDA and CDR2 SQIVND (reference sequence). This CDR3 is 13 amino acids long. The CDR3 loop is CASSLEDRGEAFF. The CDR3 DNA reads TGTGCCAGTAGTCTCGAAGACAGGGGTGAAGCTTTCTTT.

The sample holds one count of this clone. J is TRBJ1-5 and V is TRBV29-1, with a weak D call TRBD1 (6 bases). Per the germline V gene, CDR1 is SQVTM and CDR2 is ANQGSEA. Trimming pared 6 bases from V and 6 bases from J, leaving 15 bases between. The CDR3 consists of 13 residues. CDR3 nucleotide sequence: TGCAGCGTGCTACAGGGCCAGGGTCAGCCCCAGCATTTT. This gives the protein CSVLQGQGQPQHF.

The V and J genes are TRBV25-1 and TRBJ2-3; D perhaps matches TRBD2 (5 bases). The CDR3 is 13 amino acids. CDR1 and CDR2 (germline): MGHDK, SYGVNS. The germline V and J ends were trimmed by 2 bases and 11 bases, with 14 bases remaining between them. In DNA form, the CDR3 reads TGTGCCAGCAGTGAACCCGGGGTGGGTGGGCAGTATTTT. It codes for CASSEPGVGGQYF.

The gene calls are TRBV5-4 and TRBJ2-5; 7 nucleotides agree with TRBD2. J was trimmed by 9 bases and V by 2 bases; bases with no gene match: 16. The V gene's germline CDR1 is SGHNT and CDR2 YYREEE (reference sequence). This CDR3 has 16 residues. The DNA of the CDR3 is TGTGCCAGCAGCTTCCCTCGTGTCGGGGGGAATTCCCCCCAGTACTTC. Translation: CASSFPRVGGNSPQYF.

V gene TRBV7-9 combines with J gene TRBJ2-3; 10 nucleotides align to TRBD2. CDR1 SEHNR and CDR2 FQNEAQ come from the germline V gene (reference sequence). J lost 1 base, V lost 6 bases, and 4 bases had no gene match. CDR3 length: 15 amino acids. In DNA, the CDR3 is TGTGCCAGCAGATCCGGACTAGCGGGCACAGATACGCAGTATTTT. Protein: CASRSGLAGTDTQYF.